Following are 20 T cell receptor beta chains from one sample sequenced in a study of beta chain features in type 1 diabetes. The study, taken as a whole, reports: People with Type 1 diabetes carried modestly yet significantly shorter TCRB CDR3s in all four CD4+ subsets.

The study reverse transcribed the entire isolated RNA, so it sequenced expressed TCRB transcripts. Measured with immunoSEQ multiplex PCR; TCRdb has only the in-frame clones, and not every one. This table has around 250,000 clones, roughly an eighth appearing once. These TCRs' antigens remain unknown. The material sequenced was naive CD4+ T cells from blood. The source is a man aged 25-40 years with type 1 diabetes.

V and J are TRBV5-1 and TRBJ2-5; tentatively, D is TRBD1 (7 bases). V was pared by 0 bases and J by 5 bases, with 17 bases between. Germline CDR1 is SGHRS and CDR2 is YFSETQ. The CDR3 length is 16 residues. CDR3 coding DNA: TGCGCCAGCAGCTTGGAGCCCAAGGGGGCGGGGGAGACCCAGTACTTC. Translation: CASSLEPKGAGETQYF.

This rearrangement joins TRBV28 to TRBJ2-5; 10 positions agree with TRBD1. V was pared by 4 bases and J by 4 bases, with 3 bases of the junction left unmatched. Germline V CDR1 and CDR2: MDHEN, SYDVKM. The CDR3 loop spans 14 amino acids. CDR3 protein: CASSSGQGSETQYF. The CDR3 DNA sequence: TGTGCCAGCAGTTCGGGACAGGGGTCAGAGACCCAGTACTTC. The full variable domain, completed using reference TRBV28 and TRBJ2-5, is DVKVTQSSRYLVKRTGEKVFLECVQDMDHENMFWYRQDPGLGLRLIYFSYDVKMKEKGDIPEGYSVSREKKERFSLILESASTNQTSMYLCASSSGQGSETQYFGPGTRLLVL.

The rearrangement uses TRBV9 and TRBJ2-3; 7 bases fit TRBD2. The length of the CDR3 is 15 residues. After removal of 3 bases from V and 1 base from J, the junction contained 5 bases not matched to a gene. The germline gives CDR1 SGDLS, CDR2 YYNGEE. In nucleotides, the CDR3 is TGTGCCAGCAGCGCGAGCGGGGAAGGCACAGATACGCAGTATTTT. As protein: CASSASGEGTDTQYF.

V usage is TRBV13 and J usage is TRBJ2-1; D is unclear. The germline V gene has CDR1 PRHDT and CDR2 FYEKMQ (reference sequence). With 5 bases removed from V and 5 bases from J, the gap between germline ends came to 13 bases. The CDR3 length is 14 residues. The CDR3 loop reads CASSPRAPNNEQFF. The CDR3 nucleotides read TGTGCCAGCAGCCCCCGAGCCCCTAACAATGAGCAGTTCTTC.

The V gene is TRBV27, the J gene TRBJ2-3; D gene ambiguous. Trimming took 2 bases from V and 2 from J, leaving 11 bases between them. The CDR3 sequence is 15 residues long. From germline, CDR1 is MNHEY and CDR2 SMNVEV (reference sequence). The CDR3 is CASSLGGDFTDTQYF. CDR3 DNA: TGTGCCAGCAGTTTAGGCGGAGATTTCACAGATACGCAGTATTTT.

The chain employs TRBV28 and TRBJ2-6; a weak D match, TRBD1 (7 bases). CDR1 is MDHEN and CDR2 is SYDVKM in the germline V gene. Trimming cost V 4 bases and J 0 bases, with 19 bases left between them. The CDR3 has 19 amino acids. The CDR3 sequence: CASSSTRGARGSGANVLTF. DNA for the CDR3: TGTGCCAGCAGTTCCACCAGGGGGGCTCGGGGCTCTGGGGCCAACGTCCTGACTTTC.

This clone appeared a few times. The V and J genes are TRBV7-2 and TRBJ2-4, with D unresolved. The V and J ends lost 8 bases and 5 bases respectively, with 16 bases between them. Germline CDR1 and CDR2: SGHTA and FQGNSA. The length of the CDR3 is 14 residues. CDR3 bases: TGTGCCAGCGGGCAAGCCCGTCTCCAAAACATTCAGTACTTC. Protein: CASGQARLQNIQYF.

The rearrangement joins TRBV11-2 to TRBJ2-1, with D tentatively TRBD2 (5 bases). Trimming took off 4 bases at V and 0 bases at J, with 10 bases between the two ends. Germline lookup yields CDR1 SGHAT and CDR2 FQNNGV. The CDR3 spans 15 residues. The CDR3 nucleotides are TGTGCCAGCAGCTCCCAAGCGGACTCCTACAATGAGCAGTTCTTC. This sequence encodes CASSSQADSYNEQFF.

This clone was picked up a small number of times. The chain joins TRBV25-1 to TRBJ1-4; D unclear. Germline CDR1 MGHDK, CDR2 SYGVNS. V was clipped by 7 bases and J by 7 bases, with 10 bases between them. The CDR3 loop spans 12 amino acids. The CDR3: CASTQRGEKLFF. CDR3 nucleotide sequence: TGTGCCAGCACCCAGCGCGGTGAAAAACTGTTTTTT.

This chain connects TRBV6-6 to TRBJ2-1, with 9 nucleotides matching TRBD1. Looked up from germline, CDR1 is MNHNY and CDR2 is SVGAGI (reference sequence). V trimming: 6 bases; J trimming: 7 bases; junction bases outside the gene matches: 4. CDR3 length equals 13 residues. The CDR3 DNA reads TGTGCCAGCAGGCGGGGACAGGGAAATGAGCAGTTCTTC. This gives the protein CASRRGQGNEQFF.

This chain uses TRBV5-1 with TRBJ2-3; TRBD1 is a possible D gene (5 bases). The ends were cut back, 4 bases at V and 4 bases at J, with 10 bases in the middle. Germline CDR1 SGHRS, CDR2 YFSETQ. There are 13 residues in the CDR3. The CDR3 protein is CASSQGPADTQYF. DNA of the CDR3: TGCGCCAGCAGCCAGGGTCCCGCAGATACGCAGTATTTT.

This clone was seen only a few times. The J gene is TRBJ1-5, the V gene TRBV4-2; D unclear. This CDR3 is 16 amino acids long. In germline, CDR1 is LGHNA, CDR2 YNFKEQ. The V end lost 0 bases, the J end lost 2 bases, and 11 bases lay between the germline ends. CDR3 DNA: TGTGCCAGCAGCCAAGAGTTGAGGAATGGCAATCAGCCCCAGCATTTT. It codes for CASSQELRNGNQPQHF.

This chain connects TRBV11-3 to TRBJ2-1, with 9 nucleotides matching TRBD2. The J segment lost 10 bases and the V segment lost 1 base, leaving 8 bases of the junction unmatched. The V gene's germline CDR1 is SGHNT and CDR2 YENEEA. There are 15 residues in the CDR3. CDR3 in DNA: TGTGCCAGCAGCTTAGGTGCGGGAGGGCCCCCCGAGCAGTTCTTC. Translating gives CASSLGAGGPPEQFF.

This clone occurred a few times. The rearrangement joins TRBV19 to TRBJ2-1; 9 positions match TRBD2. V shed 5 bases and J 4 bases; nucleotides not matched to a gene: 6. This CDR3 contains 15 residues. Germline V gives CDR1 LNHDA, CDR2 SQIVND (reference sequence). The CDR3 DNA reads TGTGCCAGTAGTCGGGTAACTAGCGGGTACAATGAGCAGTTCTTC. It translates to CASSRVTSGYNEQFF.

V usage is TRBV4-1 and J usage is TRBJ2-7; a weak D match, TRBD2 (5 bases). V lost 4 bases to trimming and J lost 4 bases, with 11 bases between them. The CDR3 length is 13 residues. Germline CDR1 is MGHRA and CDR2 is YSYEKL. The CDR3 loop is CASSPREEYEQYF. The CDR3 DNA is TGCGCCAGCAGCCCGAGGGAAGAATACGAGCAGTACTTC.

This clone showed up just a few times. V usage is TRBV11-2 and J usage is TRBJ2-7; tentative D call: TRBD1 (6 bases). The CDR3 is 17 amino acids. V was pared by 2 bases and J by 1 base, with 18 bases between. CDR1 and CDR2 from the germline V gene are SGHAT and FQNNGV. The CDR3 reads CASSLTGNKGRSYEQYF. CDR3 bases: TGTGCCAGCAGCTTAACAGGGAATAAGGGGAGATCCTACGAGCAGTACTTC.

This clone was seen a few times. This chain uses TRBV28 with TRBJ1-5; D not certain. Trimming removed 5 bases at V and 4 bases at J, with 3 bases between. This CDR3 contains 11 residues. Germline-derived CDR1 and CDR2 are MDHEN and SYDVKM. CDR3: CASSENQPQHF. The DNA of the CDR3 is TGTGCCAGCAGTGAGAATCAGCCCCAGCATTTT.

This chain links TRBV7-9 with TRBJ2-7; the D gene is possibly TRBD1 (5 bases). The germline CDR1 and CDR2 sequences are SEHNR and FQNEAQ (reference sequence). V was cut by 2 bases and J by 3 bases, with 8 bases left in between. The CDR3 loop spans 13 amino acids. CDR3 sequence reads: CASSLRDSYEQYF. The CDR3 DNA reads as TGTGCCAGCAGCTTACGAGACAGCTACGAGCAGTACTTC.

The gene calls are TRBV7-2 and TRBJ2-3; a weak D match, TRBD1 (5 bases). Germline V gene lookup returns CDR1 SGHTA and CDR2 FQGNSA. The CDR3 runs 14 residues. V gave up 0 bases and J gave up 4 bases, with 8 bases separating them. This CDR3 reads CASSLAQGSDTQYF. Written as DNA, the CDR3 is TGTGCCAGCAGCTTAGCCCAGGGCTCAGATACGCAGTATTTT.

A few counts support this clone. The chain uses TRBV5-1 and TRBJ2-7; 8 nucleotides line up with TRBD2. Trimming removed 0 bases from V and 7 bases from J; junction bases left unmatched: 12. CDR3 length: 16 residues. Per the germline V gene, CDR1 is SGHRS and CDR2 is YFSETQ. The CDR3 nucleotides are TGCGCCAGCAGCTTGGGGCCGGAAGCGGGAGTGCGGGAGCAGTACTTC. It is translated as CASSLGPEAGVREQYF.